The 27 T cell receptor beta chains given below trace back to one sample, sequenced in a study of blood T cells in healthy people across ages (dated by TCRdb to the mid-2010s). Libraries were constructed by 5' RACE. Sequencing was performed on an Illumina HiSeq 2500. A second about 7 to 11 cycle PCR used a sample-barcoded 5' primer and a J-beta primer mix. TCRdb reprocessed the public reads (quality trimming at Q25 with fastp, clone calling with MiXCR) and kept in-frame beta chains. Rows merge per CDR3 protein into single entries with the most common DNA and genes. The sample table contains 1.5 million to 1.9 million distinct CDR3 sequences; only one count was recorded for about 45% of them. Jointly, the top ten make up 4% of the sample. Sequenced input: blood. The source is a woman aged 18 to 35 in good health.

The J gene is TRBJ2-6, the V gene TRBV11-2, with a possible D match to TRBD1 (7 bases). This CDR3 comprises 16 residues. Trimming removed 3 bases from V and 2 bases from J, with 11 bases in between. Germline CDR1 is SGHAT and CDR2 is FQNNGV. The CDR3 coding sequence is TGTGCCAGCAGCTTTTGGAGGGGGCCTGGGGCCAACGTCCTGACTTTC. This encodes CASSFWRGPGANVLTF.

This clonotype was seen once. The J gene is TRBJ1-2, the V gene TRBV20-1, with D unresolved. The CDR3 extends over 16 amino acids. Germline CDR1 DFQATT, CDR2 SNEGSKA (reference sequence). V dropped 5 bases and J dropped 2 bases, with 21 bases sitting between them. The CDR3 protein is CSARPGGGVLNYGYTF. The CDR3 DNA reads TGCAGTGCTCGCCCGGGCGGCGGAGTCCTGAACTATGGCTACACCTTC.

The J gene is TRBJ2-5, the V gene TRBV29-1, with 9 nucleotides matching TRBD1. The J call is uncertain, as TRBJ2-7 better fits the DNA end. From germline, CDR1 is SQVTM and CDR2 ANQGSEA. The CDR3 loop spans 14 amino acids. CDR3 nucleotide sequence: TGCAGCGTGGGGGAACAGGGGGCTTCTCGCGAGCAGTACTTC. The encoded protein is CSVGEQGASREQYF.

This clonotype has only a few counts. This chain joins TRBV24-1 and TRBJ1-5; 7 bases are shared with TRBD1. Germline CDR1 KGHDR, CDR2 SFDVKD. The V segment lost 7 bases and the J segment 4 bases; nucleotides outside the gene matches: 9. CDR3 size: 15 residues. The CDR3, as DNA: TGTGCCACCAGCCCAGGACAGGTTCTAAATCAGCCCCAGCATTTT. Amino acids: CATSPGQVLNQPQHF.

The rearrangement uses TRBV6-5 and TRBJ2-7; D is possibly TRBD1 or TRBD2 (5 bases each). In germline, CDR1 is MNHEY, CDR2 SVGAGI. With 6 bases removed from V and 4 bases from J, the gap between germline ends came to 16 bases. CDR3 length: 14 residues. CDR3 loop: CASRIRLGEYEQYF. CDR3 nucleotide sequence: TGTGCCAGCAGAATACGCCTGGGGGAATACGAGCAGTACTTC.

The gene calls are TRBV6-2 or TRBV6-3 and TRBJ2-5; 8 bases line up with TRBD2. The V and J ends lost 8 bases and 11 bases, in that order; junction bases with no gene match: 10. Per the germline V gene, CDR1 is MNHEY and CDR2 is SVGEGT. The CDR3 covers 12 residues. CDR3 bases: TGTGCCAGCGGGAGCGGGGGAAATGAGCAGTACTTC. It translates to CASGSGGNEQYF.

This clonotype was recorded at least ten times. The chain recombines TRBV6-4 with TRBJ1-2, with no clear D. Germline loops: CDR1 MRHNA, CDR2 SNTAGT. With 3 bases removed from V and 5 bases from J, the gap between germline ends came to 16 bases. CDR3 length: 15 amino acids. The CDR3: CASSDSGDWDYGYTF. In DNA form, the CDR3 reads TGTGCCAGCAGTGATTCTGGGGATTGGGATTATGGCTACACCTTC.

A remark on this clonotype: At one boundary the junction diverges from the germline segment, which might be a read error. V usage is TRBV12-3 or TRBV12-4 and J usage is TRBJ2-1, with D unclear. The CDR3 runs 12 residues. In DNA, the CDR3 is TGTGCCAGCAGTCAGGTCTACAATGAGCGGTTCTTC. Translating gives CASSQVYNERFF.

This clonotype has only a few counts. The J gene is TRBJ1-2, the V gene TRBV6-6; D gene unclear. Germline CDR1 and CDR2: MNHNY and SVGAGI (reference sequence). The CDR3 length is 15 residues. V was pared by 7 bases and J by 5 bases, with 20 bases between. Here the CDR3 DNA reads TGTGCCAGCAATTCCCCCGGCGACGGCCATTATGGCTACACCTTC. It is translated as CASNSPGDGHYGYTF.

The V and J genes are TRBV25-1 and TRBJ1-6, with a weak D call TRBD1 (5 bases). The germline V and J ends were trimmed by 3 bases and 9 bases, with 12 bases remaining between them. The V gene's germline CDR1 is MGHDK and CDR2 SYGVNS. The CDR3 spans 14 residues. The DNA for the CDR3 is TGTGCCAGCAGTGAGCAGGGAGACGTTTCACCCCTCCACTTT. Translation: CASSEQGDVSPLHF.

The CDR3 coding sequence is TGTGCCAGCAGCCACGACTTCGACAGCTCCAGGCAGTTCTTC. Encoded protein: CASSHDFDSSRQFF. V usage is TRBV7-9 and J usage is TRBJ2-1; a possible D gene is TRBD1 (5 bases). Trimming left V 5 bases short and J 12 bases short, with 20 bases between. Germline CDR1 SEHNR, CDR2 FQNEAQ (reference sequence). The CDR3 sequence is 14 residues long.

V is TRBV9 and J is TRBJ2-3; D is possibly TRBD2 (6 bases). Germline V gene lookup returns CDR1 SGDLS and CDR2 YYNGEE. The CDR3 runs to 15 residues. V was trimmed by 0 bases and J by 0 bases, leaving 8 bases between them. CDR3 bases: TGTGCCAGCAGCGTAGGGGGGGTAAGCACAGATACGCAGTATTTT. This encodes CASSVGGVSTDTQYF. Full variable domain (remainder filled in from reference TRBV9 and TRBJ2-3): DSGVTQTPKHLITATGQRVTLRCSPRSGDLSVYWYQQSLDQGLQFLIQYYNGEERAKGNILERFSAQQFPDLHSELNLSSLELGDSALYFCASSVGGVSTDTQYFGPGTRLTVL.

This clonotype was detected only a few times. The chain combines TRBV28 with TRBJ2-7; no reliable D call. Matching the DNA end better, TRBJ2-5 makes the J call doubtful. Germline CDR1 and CDR2: MDHEN and SYDVKM. The CDR3 is 12 residues long. The CDR3: CASSFMGETQYF. The CDR3 nucleotides read TGTGCCAGCAGTTTCATGGGGGAGACCCAGTACTTC.

This clonotype was found a few times. V gene TRBV4-1 combines with J gene TRBJ2-1; 11 bases fit TRBD1. After removal of 3 bases from V and 5 bases from J, the junction contained 15 bases not matched to a gene. The CDR3 length is 19 residues. Germline V gene sequence: CDR1 MGHRA, CDR2 YSYEKL. The CDR3 loop reads CASSQLDRGLDSTNNEQFF. DNA for the CDR3: TGCGCCAGCAGCCAGTTGGACAGGGGGCTGGACTCTACCAACAATGAGCAGTTCTTC.

The V gene is TRBV11-2, the J gene TRBJ2-3; 7 bases are shared with TRBD1. Germline loops: CDR1 SGHAT, CDR2 FQNNGV. This CDR3 comprises 17 residues. V shed 4 bases, J shed 2 bases, and the junction held 12 bases outside the gene matches. CDR3 coding DNA: TGTGCCAGCAGCTCGGTGGAACGGGACAGAGACACAGATACGCAGTATTTT. Amino acids: CASSSVERDRDTDTQYF.

The chain links TRBV7-6 to TRBJ2-1, with a possible D match to TRBD2 (5 bases). The CDR3 consists of 13 residues. Trimming removed 4 bases from V and 10 bases from J, with 14 bases in between. CDR1 is SGHVS, CDR2 FNYEAQ, per germline. Here the CDR3 DNA reads TGTGCCAGCAGCTCCCGGACTGATTGGGAGCAGTTCTTC. Translation: CASSSRTDWEQFF.

On this clonotype: Its ends do not fully match the called genes, so a read error is possible. The chain has TRBV11-1 and TRBJ2-7, with 9 bases fitting TRBD2. The CDR3 runs to 18 residues. CDR1 and CDR2 from the germline V gene are SGHAT and FQDESV (reference sequence). The CDR3 DNA follows: TGTGCCAGCAGCTTAAGAGGTCTAGCGGGACCAAGCTCCGACGAGCAGTACTTC. Translating gives CASSLRGLAGPSSDEQYF.

This clonotype was counted only a few times. The chain joins TRBV12-3 or TRBV12-4 to TRBJ1-6; 7 bases match TRBD1. The CDR3 covers 15 residues. The junction had 10 bases not matched to a gene; V was cut back by 6 bases and J by 8 bases. CDR3 sequence (DNA): TGTGCCAGCAGCAACCGACAGGGTTTGGATTCACCCCTCCACTTT. This translates into CASSNRQGLDSPLHF.

This sequence joins TRBV5-1 and TRBJ1-1; D perhaps matches TRBD1 (6 bases). Trimming took off 4 bases at V and 6 bases at J, with 19 bases between the two ends. Germline V gene data show CDR1 as SGHRS and CDR2 as YFSETQ. CDR3 length equals 15 residues. The CDR3 DNA follows: TGCGCCAGCAGCCCGACAGGCGGCCTCGTCGCTGAAGCTTTCTTT. Its translation: CASSPTGGLVAEAFF.

The rearrangement uses TRBV27 and TRBJ2-1, with D perhaps TRBD2 (5 bases). The length of the CDR3 is 11 residues. Germline V gives CDR1 MNHEY, CDR2 SMNVEV (reference sequence). Trimming stripped 5 bases from V and 11 bases from J, with 10 bases between. DNA of the CDR3: TGTGCCAGCAGTGGAGCGGATAAGCAGTTCTTC. Translated, it gives CASSGADKQFF.

In the case of this clonotype: A junction end diverges from the germline sequence, so it may reflect a read error. CDR3 DNA: TGTGCTAGCAGCTTAGCGCCGGGGCGCCGCTCCTACAATGAGCAGTTCTTC. It yields the protein CASSLAPGRRSYNEQFF. This chain links TRBV7-7 with TRBJ2-1; D might be TRBD1 or TRBD2, each matching 5 bases. The CDR3 has 17 residues. The germline V gene has CDR1 SSHAT and CDR2 FNYEAQ (reference sequence).

V gene TRBV18 combines with J gene TRBJ1-2; 8 bases are a match to TRBD1. The CDR3 contains 17 residues. CDR1 and CDR2 (germline): KGHSH, LQKENI. Trimming took 3 bases from V and 6 from J; bases not matched to a gene: 15. The DNA for the CDR3 is TGTGCCAGCTCACCGTTACCAGGGGGCGCGGTGTTCGATGGCTACACCTTC. Protein: CASSPLPGGAVFDGYTF.

This clonotype was counted a single time. The chain employs TRBV28 and TRBJ2-7; 8 bases map to TRBD1. Per germline, CDR1 MDHEN and CDR2 SYDVKM. This CDR3 is 17 amino acids long. V lost 6 bases to trimming and J lost 3 bases; unmatched junction nucleotides: 16. The CDR3 here is CASRAVTQGAPYYEQYF. Here the CDR3 DNA reads TGTGCCAGCAGAGCGGTAACTCAGGGGGCCCCCTACTACGAGCAGTACTTC.

This clonotype was seen more than once but under ten times. The CDR3 region is CSASERYGPETQYF. The CDR3 DNA follows: TGCAGTGCTAGTGAACGGTATGGGCCAGAGACCCAGTACTTC. The chain recombines TRBV20-1 with TRBJ2-5; D unresolved. Germline V CDR1 and CDR2: DFQATT, SNEGSKA (reference sequence). The CDR3 runs to 14 residues. Trimming left V 3 bases short and J 4 bases short, with 15 bases between.

V and J are TRBV4-1 and TRBJ2-3; 10 positions agree with TRBD2. The germline CDR1 and CDR2 sequences are MGHRA and YSYEKL. The CDR3 totals 17 residues. J gave up 0 bases and V 3 bases, and 6 bases lay outside the gene matches. The CDR3 DNA sequence: TGCGCCAGCAGCCAGCTAGCGGGGGCCCTAAGCACAGATACGCAGTATTTT. This encodes CASSQLAGALSTDTQYF.

V usage is TRBV12-3 or TRBV12-4 and J usage is TRBJ2-5; possibly TRBD1 or TRBD2 for D (6 bases each). V was shortened by 2 bases and J by 2 bases, with 12 bases between the two germline ends. The CDR3 consists of 15 residues. This chain's CDR3 is CASSLSGASQETQYF. CDR3 coding DNA: TGTGCCAGCAGTTTATCGGGGGCCAGTCAAGAGACCCAGTACTTC.

This clonotype came up a few times. V gene TRBV20-1 combines with J gene TRBJ1-1; D is ambiguous. The CDR3 runs 14 residues. Trimming took 0 bases from V and 2 from J, leaving 10 bases between them. Germline V gene lookup returns CDR1 DFQATT and CDR2 SNEGSKA (reference sequence). The CDR3 here is CSARDPGVNTEAFF. The CDR3 DNA reads as TGCAGTGCTAGAGATCCTGGGGTCAACACTGAAGCTTTCTTT.